A single sample is the source of the 24 T cell receptor beta chains below, sequenced in a study of technical replicates of blood from several donors. Method: immunoSEQ multiplex PCR; TCRdb's copy keeps in-frame clones and lacks some. The sample records some 70,000 clones, 95% to 97% being singletons. Sequenced sample: T cells isolated from PBMCs. These receptors were obtained from a human donor in good health.

The rearrangement joins TRBV4-2 to TRBJ2-3, with D perhaps matching TRBD2 (5 bases). Trimming pared 0 bases from V and 6 bases from J, leaving 16 bases between. Germline CDR1 is LGHNA and CDR2 is YNFKEQ. The CDR3 length is 16 residues. Here the CDR3 reads CASSQDGYLASDTQYF. Here the CDR3 DNA reads TGTGCCAGCAGCCAAGATGGTTATTTAGCGTCTGATACGCAGTATTTT.

The V and J genes are TRBV19 and TRBJ1-1; D gene uncertain. CDR3 length: 12 residues. From germline, CDR1 is LNHDA and CDR2 SQIVND (reference sequence). Trimming stripped 5 bases from V and 5 bases from J, with 9 bases between. This chain's CDR3 is CASSGLRTEAFF. The CDR3 DNA reads TGTGCCAGTAGTGGGCTACGGACTGAAGCTTTCTTT.

On this clone itself: Germline is not matched at one junction end, which may reflect a read error. V and J are TRBV25-1 and TRBJ1-5; 8 bases are shared with TRBD1. This CDR3 has 14 amino acids. Germline CDR1 reads MGHDK; CDR2 reads SYGVNS. CDR3: CASSTDRDNQPQHF. Written as DNA, the CDR3 is TGTGCTAGCAGTACGGACAGGGACAATCAGCCCCAGCATTTT.

V is TRBV18 and J is TRBJ1-4; D unresolved. This CDR3 has 14 residues. Trimming stripped 0 bases from V and 4 bases from J, with 6 bases between. Germline V gene sequence: CDR1 KGHSH, CDR2 LQKENI. The CDR3 DNA reads TGTGCCAGCTCACCACCCTCGCGTAATGAAAAACTGTTTTTT. This gives the protein CASSPPSRNEKLFF.

This chain connects TRBV9 to TRBJ1-2, with TRBD1 matching 8 bases. The CDR3 consists of 16 residues. CDR1 and CDR2 from the germline V gene are SGDLS and YYNGEE. With 0 bases clipped from V and 4 bases from J, the junction kept 8 bases outside the gene matches. In nucleotides, the CDR3 is TGTGCCAGCAGCGTAGATCGGGCAGGGGGCAGCTATGGCTACACCTTC. This gives the protein CASSVDRAGGSYGYTF. Full variable domain (remainder filled in from reference TRBV9 and TRBJ1-2): DSGVTQTPKHLITATGQRVTLRCSPRSGDLSVYWYQQSLDQGLQFLIQYYNGEERAKGNILERFSAQQFPDLHSELNLSSLELGDSALYFCASSVDRAGGSYGYTFGSGTRLTVV.

The chain joins TRBV5-1 to TRBJ1-2; the match to TRBD1 covers 7 bases. The CDR3 contains 14 residues. Germline V gene sequence: CDR1 SGHRS, CDR2 YFSETQ. Losses at the gene ends were 3 bases for V and 3 bases for J; bases not matched to a gene: 5. Here the CDR3 reads CASSSRGTYYGYTF. The CDR3 bases are TGCGCCAGCAGCTCCAGGGGGACTTACTATGGCTACACCTTC.

CDR3 loop: CASKDRGIQQPQHF. CDR3 coding DNA: TGTGCCAGTAAAGACAGGGGGATACAACAGCCCCAGCATTTT. The chain has TRBV19 and TRBJ1-5; 9 nucleotides align to TRBD1. V gave up 7 bases and J gave up 7 bases; unmatched junction bases: 8. The CDR3 has 14 amino acids. Germline loops: CDR1 LNHDA, CDR2 SQIVND (reference sequence).

This sequence joins TRBV30 and TRBJ2-3; 9 bases map to TRBD2. The CDR3 has 14 amino acids. CDR1 and CDR2 (germline): GTSNPN, SVGIG (reference sequence). J gave up 2 bases and V 8 bases, and 8 bases lay outside the gene matches. CDR3 DNA sequence: TGTGCCCACGAGGGACTAGCCCCCACAGATACGCAGTATTTT. This gives the protein CAHEGLAPTDTQYF.

V gene TRBV6-5 combines with J gene TRBJ1-5; TRBD1 is a possible D gene (6 bases). This CDR3 comprises 14 residues. Looked up from germline, CDR1 is MNHEY and CDR2 is SVGAGI. V was shortened by 5 bases and J by 2 bases, with 10 bases between the two germline ends. CDR3 nucleotide sequence: TGTGCCAGCAGTACAGGGTACGGCAATCAGCCCCAGCATTTT. Amino acid sequence: CASSTGYGNQPQHF.

This chain uses TRBV7-9 with TRBJ2-5; 7 bases map to TRBD2. Germline CDR1 is SEHNR and CDR2 is FQNEAQ (reference sequence). J was trimmed by 1 base and V by 2 bases; bases with no gene match: 1. This CDR3 is 14 amino acids long. CDR3: CASSLLAGQETQYF. CDR3 DNA: TGTGCCAGCAGCTTATTAGCGGGCCAAGAGACCCAGTACTTC. Full variable domain (remainder filled in from reference TRBV7-9 and TRBJ2-5): DTGVSQNPRHKITKRGQNVTFRCDPISEHNRLYWYRQTLGQGPEFLTYFQNEAQLEKSRLLSDRFSAERPKGSFSTLEIQRTEQGDSAMYLCASSLLAGQETQYFGPGTRLLVL.

CDR3 amino acids: CASGTGTATEAFF. CDR3 nucleotide sequence: TGTGCCAGTGGAACAGGGACAGCCACTGAAGCTTTCTTT. The V gene is TRBV19, the J gene TRBJ1-1; 7 bases are a match to TRBD1. Losses at the gene ends were 8 bases for V and 4 bases for J; bases not matched to a gene: 7. Germline CDR1 is LNHDA and CDR2 is SQIVND (reference sequence). The length of the CDR3 is 13 residues.

This chain uses TRBV29-1 with TRBJ1-2; D is unclear. Germline assignment: CDR1 SQVTM and CDR2 ANQGSEA. This CDR3 contains 11 residues. The V and J ends lost 3 bases and 2 bases respectively, with 4 bases between them. CDR3 amino acids: CSVDRNYGYTF. The CDR3 DNA reads TGCAGCGTTGACAGGAACTATGGCTACACCTTC.

This chain uses TRBV11-1 with TRBJ2-5, with unresolved D. The CDR3 consists of 14 residues. With 3 bases removed from V and 5 bases from J, the gap between germline ends came to 13 bases. Germline assignment: CDR1 SGHAT and CDR2 FQDESV (reference sequence). CDR3 nucleotides: TGTGCCAGCAGCTTGAGACTTGACGGGGAGACCCAGTACTTC. Translating gives CASSLRLDGETQYF.

V usage is TRBV30 and J usage is TRBJ1-1; D ambiguous. CDR3 length: 14 amino acids. The germline gives CDR1 GTSNPN, CDR2 SVGIG (reference sequence). V shed 0 bases and J shed 0 bases, with 8 bases lying between them. CDR3 DNA: TGTGCCTGGAGTGTGAGGGCCCTGAACACTGAAGCTTTCTTT. Translation: CAWSVRALNTEAFF.

The chain employs TRBV4-1 and TRBJ1-3; no firm D call. Trimming took off 1 base at V and 9 bases at J, with 10 bases between the two ends. CDR3 length: 13 residues. The germline V gene has CDR1 MGHRA and CDR2 YSYEKL. This chain's CDR3 is CASSQVFLATIYF. Written as DNA, the CDR3 is TGCGCCAGCAGCCAAGTTTTCTTGGCCACCATATATTTT.

This clone has only one observation. The chain employs TRBV6-5 and TRBJ1-1; no clear D gene. V lost 0 bases to trimming and J lost 2 bases, with 7 bases between them. CDR3 length: 14 residues. From germline, CDR1 is MNHEY and CDR2 SVGAGI. The CDR3 DNA sequence: TGTGCCAGCAGTTACTCCCCTCCTAACACTGAAGCTTTCTTT. Protein: CASSYSPPNTEAFF.

V usage is TRBV5-1 and J usage is TRBJ2-7, with a weak D call TRBD2 (5 bases). Deletions cut 3 bases from V and 2 bases from J, with 12 bases between. This CDR3 has 14 amino acids. The germline gives CDR1 SGHRS, CDR2 YFSETQ. This CDR3 reads CASSSQPEAYEQYF. CDR3 bases: TGCGCCAGCAGCTCTCAACCGGAGGCCTACGAGCAGTACTTC.

As DNA, the CDR3 is TGTGCCAGCAGCTTATGGGACGGGAGCACTGAAGCTTTCTTT. Translated: CASSLWDGSTEAFF. V and J are TRBV11-1 and TRBJ1-1; D may be TRBD1 (5 bases). Germline assignment: CDR1 SGHAT and CDR2 FQDESV (reference sequence). Trimming stripped 2 bases from V and 4 bases from J, with 11 bases between. This CDR3 has 14 amino acids. Together with reference TRBV11-1 and TRBJ1-1, the CDR3 gives the full variable domain: EAEVAQSPRYKITEKSQAVAFWCDPISGHATLYWYRQILGQGPELLVQFQDESVVDDSQLPKDRFSAERLKGVDSTLKIQPAELGDSAMYLCASSLWDGSTEAFFGQGTRLTVV.

The chain has TRBV11-3 and TRBJ2-7, with D tentatively TRBD2 (6 bases). This CDR3 is built from 14 residues. The ends were cut back, 4 bases at V and 4 bases at J, with 14 bases in the middle. Germline V lookup: CDR1 SGHNT, CDR2 YENEEA. Here the CDR3 reads CASSSLGGSYEQYF. The CDR3 coding sequence is TGTGCCAGCAGCTCACTGGGAGGCTCGTACGAGCAGTACTTC.

This chain connects TRBV5-1 to TRBJ1-2; the D gene is possibly TRBD1 (6 bases). Germline CDR1 is SGHRS and CDR2 is YFSETQ. The CDR3 sequence is 14 residues long. V lost 2 bases and J 4 bases, leaving 12 bases between the germline ends. The CDR3 spells CASSFDGGAYGYTF. For the CDR3, the DNA is TGCGCCAGCAGCTTTGATGGGGGGGCCTATGGCTACACCTTC.

The chain links TRBV7-7 to TRBJ2-2, with a weak D call TRBD1 (7 bases). The CDR3 runs to 15 residues. The V gene lost 5 bases and the J gene lost 6 bases, with 16 bases spanning the gap. The germline CDR1 and CDR2 sequences are SSHAT and FNYEAQ (reference sequence). CDR3 DNA: TGTGCCAGCAGCGTTCGACAGGGAGGTCCCGGGGAGCTGTTTTTT. Translating gives CASSVRQGGPGELFF.

In its sample, this clone was seen once. V usage is TRBV2 and J usage is TRBJ2-6; maybe TRBD1 (6 bases). The CDR3 length is 16 residues. Germline V gene sequence: CDR1 SNHLY, CDR2 FYNNEI. Trimming cost V 6 bases and J 0 bases, with 12 bases left between them. The DNA for the CDR3 is TGTGCCAGCAGACGGGACACCCTCTCTGGGGCCAACGTCCTGACTTTC. Its protein is CASRRDTLSGANVLTF.

The V call is TRBV4-3, the J call TRBJ2-3, with no clear D. The V gene's germline CDR1 is LGHNA and CDR2 YSLEER. Trimming took off 6 bases at V and 2 bases at J, with 12 bases between the two ends. The CDR3 spans 14 residues. Here the CDR3 DNA reads TGCGCCAGCAGTCGTTGGCGGAACACAGATACGCAGTATTTT. As protein: CASSRWRNTDTQYF.

This chain links TRBV18 with TRBJ1-2; D is perhaps TRBD1 (5 bases). The CDR3 is made up of 14 amino acids. The germline CDR1 and CDR2 sequences are KGHSH and LQKENI. V lost 4 bases, J lost 8 bases, and 17 bases lay in between. The CDR3 region is CASSRSGKAEGYTF. As DNA, the CDR3 is TGTGCCAGCTCACGTTCAGGGAAAGCCGAAGGCTACACCTTC.